This T cell receptor (beta chain) was documented in a study of T cell responses to AZD1222 COVID-19 vaccine. Study-level results: Two AZD1222 doses significantly raised spike-specific TCR breadth and depth over controls. Clonal diversity was possibly underestimated, and the donors were mostly white British, with more females.

The repertoire was sequenced with immunoSEQ multiplex PCR; TCRdb's copy has only in-frame clones and lacks some. The sample lists over 150,000 clones; around nine tenths were seen once. About this clone: Its antigen is undetermined.

With V trimmed by 6 bases and J by 5 bases, 5 bases remained unmatched. CDR3 length equals 13 residues. Germline assignment: CDR1 LNHDA and CDR2 SQIVND (reference sequence). The gene calls are TRBV19 and TRBJ2-5, with 8 bases lining up with TRBD1. Sequenced material: peripheral blood, taken 28 days after the second AZD1222 dose. The origin of this receptor is an adult who received the AZD1222 COVID-19 vaccine. CDR3 region: CASSVRQGETQYF. The CDR3, as DNA: TGTGCCAGTAGCGTCAGACAGGGGGAGACCCAGTACTTC.